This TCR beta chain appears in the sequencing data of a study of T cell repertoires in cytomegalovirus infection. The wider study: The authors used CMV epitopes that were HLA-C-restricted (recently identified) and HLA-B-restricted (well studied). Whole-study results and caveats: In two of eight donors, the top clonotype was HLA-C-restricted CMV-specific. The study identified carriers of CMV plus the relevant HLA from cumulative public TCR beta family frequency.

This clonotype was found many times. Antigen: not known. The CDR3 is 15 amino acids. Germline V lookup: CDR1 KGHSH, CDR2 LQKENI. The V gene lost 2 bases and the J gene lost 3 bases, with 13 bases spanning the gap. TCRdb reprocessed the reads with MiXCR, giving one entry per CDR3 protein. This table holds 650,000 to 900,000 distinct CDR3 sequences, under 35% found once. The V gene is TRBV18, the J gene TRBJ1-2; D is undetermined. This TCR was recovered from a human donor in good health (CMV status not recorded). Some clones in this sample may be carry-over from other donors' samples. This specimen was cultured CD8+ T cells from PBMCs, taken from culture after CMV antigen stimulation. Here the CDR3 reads CASSPYGGLYYGYTF. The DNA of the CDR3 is TGTGCCAGCTCACCATATGGAGGGCTCTACTATGGCTACACCTTC.